These 25 T cell receptor beta chains came from one sample sequenced in a study of cytomegalovirus exposure and HLA in healthy donors (TCRdb year 2017). To prepare the library, the immunoSEQ multiplex PCR assay was applied. A mixture of 60 forward primers for TCR Vbeta segments and 13 reverse primers for TCR Jbeta segments was used in the multiplex PCR. Here the immuneACCESS table is served through TCRdb, limited to in-frame sequences with V and J called. Missing clones are a known gap in these copies; in checked studies unresolved V genes cover under half, and the rest lacks a known reason. The sample has under 250,000 clones on record, 79% of them singletons. Approximately 4% of the sample is held by the ten biggest clonotypes. Source material: PBMCs. The receptors originated from a woman aged 30 to 39 in good health and CMV-seropositive.

The rearrangement joins TRBV6-5 to TRBJ1-1; TRBD1 might be the D (5 bases). From germline, CDR1 is MNHEY and CDR2 SVGAGI. The CDR3 consists of 14 residues. The V gene lost 4 bases and the J gene lost 11 bases, with 20 bases spanning the gap. The CDR3 nucleotides are TGTGCCAGCAGTTGGACATGGGGTCAGATGAGGGCTTTCTTT. Translated, it gives CASSWTWGQMRAFF.

The chain carries TRBV4-3 and TRBJ1-1, with D unclear. CDR1 is LGHNA and CDR2 is YSLEER in the germline V gene. This CDR3 has 13 residues. V lost 5 bases to trimming and J lost 8 bases, with 15 bases between them. Here the CDR3 reads CASSTHRYSEAFF. The CDR3 DNA sequence: TGCGCCAGCAGCACACATCGATACAGCGAAGCTTTCTTT.

The genes are TRBV7-2 and TRBJ1-1; TRBD1 is a possible D gene (5 bases). Germline V gene lookup returns CDR1 SGHTA and CDR2 FQGNSA. The germline V and J ends were trimmed by 5 bases and 6 bases, with 16 bases remaining between them. CDR3 length equals 14 residues. The CDR3 bases are TGTGCCAGCAGCCCCCCAACAGGTTGGTCTGAAGCTTTCTTT. Translated, it gives CASSPPTGWSEAFF.

The gene calls are TRBV6-5 and TRBJ1-2, with 9 bases aligning to TRBD1. The CDR3 totals 14 residues. V lost 6 bases and J lost 4; bases outside the gene matches: 6. Germline assignment: CDR1 MNHEY and CDR2 SVGAGI. The chain's CDR3 is CASRPTGGTYGYTF. The CDR3 bases are TGTGCCAGCAGGCCAACAGGGGGCACCTATGGCTACACCTTC.

The rearrangement links TRBV5-1 to TRBJ2-2, with 7 bases identical to TRBD2. The CDR3 covers 12 residues. Trimming removed 7 bases from V and 5 bases from J; junction bases left unmatched: 2. Germline V lookup: CDR1 SGHRS, CDR2 YFSETQ. DNA for the CDR3: TGCGCCAGCGGGGAGGGAACCGGGGAGCTGTTTTTT. Its translation is CASGEGTGELFF.

CDR3 region: CASSAGQGHEQYF. The CDR3 DNA reads as TGTGCCAGCAGCGCCGGACAGGGTCACGAGCAGTACTTC. This sequence joins TRBV9 and TRBJ2-7; 8 bases agree with TRBD1. CDR1 is SGDLS, CDR2 YYNGEE, per germline. The V gene end was trimmed by 3 bases and the J gene end by 5 bases; junction bases not matched to a gene: 4. The CDR3 loop spans 13 amino acids.

The chain joins TRBV10-3 to TRBJ1-5; the D gene is possibly TRBD1 (6 bases). Germline-derived CDR1 and CDR2 are ENHRY and SYGVKD. V was cut by 6 bases and J by 6 bases, with 12 bases left in between. CDR3 length: 13 amino acids. CDR3 nucleotide sequence: TGTGCCATCAGAAGGACAGACGGTCAGCCCCAGCATTTT. It is translated as CAIRRTDGQPQHF.

The gene calls are TRBV7-2 and TRBJ1-1; no firm D call. Germline V lookup: CDR1 SGHTA, CDR2 FQGNSA. The germline V and J ends were trimmed by 6 bases and 2 bases, with 10 bases remaining between them. CDR3 length: 13 amino acids. The CDR3 DNA follows: TGTGCCAGCAGTCGCAGCGGAAACACTGAAGCTTTCTTT. Protein product: CASSRSGNTEAFF.

The chain is built from TRBV30 and TRBJ1-2, with a tentative D call TRBD1 (5 bases). The length of the CDR3 is 13 residues. CDR1 and CDR2 from the germline V gene are GTSNPN and SVGIG (reference sequence). Trimming pared 3 bases from V and 5 bases from J, leaving 13 bases between. The DNA for the CDR3 is TGTGCCTGGAGCGACGACAGCCGTTATGGCTACACCTTC. This encodes CAWSDDSRYGYTF.

J is TRBJ2-5 and V is TRBV11-2; D is ambiguous. Per the germline V gene, CDR1 is SGHAT and CDR2 is FQNNGV. The CDR3 is 12 amino acids. The V end was cut by 3 bases, the J end by 5 bases, with 7 bases between. The chain's CDR3 is CASSLIRETQYF. As DNA, the CDR3 is TGTGCCAGCAGCTTGATCAGGGAGACCCAGTACTTC.

The chain joins TRBV7-9 to TRBJ1-2; 8 bases are shared with TRBD1. This CDR3 spans 15 amino acids. With 5 bases clipped from V and 5 bases from J, the junction kept 10 bases outside the gene matches. In germline, CDR1 is SEHNR, CDR2 FQNEAQ (reference sequence). The CDR3 DNA reads as TGTGCCAGCAGCCCCAACCACAGGGGGGATTATGGCTACACCTTC. This codes for CASSPNHRGDYGYTF.

The chain combines TRBV27 with TRBJ2-2; D perhaps matches TRBD1 (5 bases). The CDR3 consists of 19 residues. Trimming cost V 5 bases and J 4 bases, with 26 bases left between them. CDR1 is MNHEY, CDR2 SMNVEV, per germline (reference sequence). CDR3 residues: CASSTHRPLGRVGTGELFF. CDR3 DNA sequence: TGTGCCAGCAGTACCCATCGCCCTTTGGGCAGGGTCGGCACCGGGGAGCTGTTTTTT.

This clone was picked up a small number of times. The chain combines TRBV29-1 with TRBJ2-7, with 9 bases identical to TRBD2. Germline CDR1 is SQVTM and CDR2 is ANQGSEA. The CDR3 runs to 15 residues. The V and J ends lost 2 bases and 3 bases, in that order; junction bases with no gene match: 8. CDR3 amino acids: CSVETLTSGFYEQYF. CDR3 sequence (DNA): TGCAGCGTTGAAACCTTGACTAGCGGATTCTACGAGCAGTACTTC.

The genes are TRBV27 and TRBJ2-7, with D perhaps TRBD2 (5 bases). The V end lost 2 bases, the J end lost 12 bases, and 20 bases lay between the germline ends. Germline CDR1 reads MNHEY; CDR2 reads SMNVEV (reference sequence). CDR3 size: 14 residues. CDR3 in DNA: TGTGCCAGCAGTTTACTTGGGCTAGCTGAAAGCCCGTACTTC. Translation: CASSLLGLAESPYF.

This chain links TRBV6-5 with TRBJ2-2; possible D gene TRBD1, 6 bases. V lost 0 bases and J 5 bases, leaving 7 bases between the germline ends. Germline CDR1 MNHEY, CDR2 SVGAGI. The CDR3 is 14 amino acids. This chain's CDR3 is CASSYSRGTGELFF. The CDR3 DNA reads as TGTGCCAGCAGTTACTCCAGGGGAACCGGGGAGCTGTTTTTT.

This sequence joins TRBV11-3 and TRBJ2-1, with TRBD2 matching over 10 bases. V shed 5 bases, J shed 2 bases, and the junction held 9 bases outside the gene matches. The length of the CDR3 is 17 residues. The V gene's germline CDR1 is SGHNT and CDR2 YENEEA. The CDR3 reads CASSEEGTSETYNEQFF. Written as DNA, the CDR3 is TGTGCCAGCAGCGAAGAAGGGACTAGCGAGACCTACAATGAGCAGTTCTTC.

The chain combines TRBV9 with TRBJ2-5, with D possibly matching TRBD1 (5 bases). This CDR3 has 16 amino acids. The ends were cut back, 4 bases at V and 0 bases at J, with 16 bases in the middle. The V gene's germline CDR1 is SGDLS and CDR2 YYNGEE. CDR3 in DNA: TGTGCCAGCAGCCCCCAATCTTGGACAAACCAAGAGACCCAGTACTTC. Its protein product is CASSPQSWTNQETQYF.

This clone was recorded a few times. The rearrangement joins TRBV6-5 to TRBJ1-3, with a possible D match to TRBD1 (6 bases). V shed 5 bases and J shed 4 bases, with 15 bases lying between them. CDR1 is MNHEY and CDR2 is SVGAGI in the germline V gene. There are 15 residues in the CDR3. In nucleotides, the CDR3 is TGTGCCAGCAGTCGCGGGGGGCCTAAGGGAAACACCATATATTTT. Amino acid sequence: CASSRGGPKGNTIYF.

The CDR3 coding sequence is TGTGCCAGTAGTCTCCTCAACACCGGGGAGCTGTTTTTT. It encodes CASSLLNTGELFF. The chain uses TRBV19 and TRBJ2-2; no definite D call. This CDR3 is 13 amino acids long. The germline CDR1 and CDR2 sequences are LNHDA and SQIVND (reference sequence). V shed 5 bases and J shed 2 bases, with 6 bases lying between them.

The chain uses TRBV6-6 and TRBJ2-1; 14 bases map to TRBD2. Germline loops: CDR1 MNHNY, CDR2 SVGAGI (reference sequence). V lost 6 bases, J lost 4 bases, and 5 bases stayed unmatched. CDR3 length equals 16 residues. The CDR3: CASSQGLAGAYNEQFF. The CDR3 DNA follows: TGTGCCAGCAGCCAGGGACTAGCGGGGGCTTACAATGAGCAGTTCTTC.

The J gene is TRBJ1-6, the V gene TRBV29-1; D perhaps matches TRBD1 (6 bases). CDR1 is SQVTM and CDR2 is ANQGSEA in the germline V gene. Trimming pared 6 bases from V and 9 bases from J, leaving 24 bases between. CDR3 length equals 16 residues. The CDR3 DNA follows: TGCAGCGTCCGATTTGGAGGGGGGGGTTCGGGTTCACCCCTCCACTTT. The encoded protein is CSVRFGGGGSGSPLHF.

The J gene is TRBJ2-5, the V gene TRBV5-6; D perhaps matches TRBD1 (6 bases). This CDR3 has 15 residues. Germline V gene sequence: CDR1 SGHDT, CDR2 YYEEEE. V lost 0 bases, J lost 2 bases, and 11 bases lay in between. The CDR3 nucleotides read TGTGCCAGCAGCTTGGGGGAGAGGGGGCAAGAGACCCAGTACTTC. This translates into CASSLGERGQETQYF.

This chain joins TRBV29-1 and TRBJ2-4; D possibly corresponds to TRBD2 (5 bases). Trimming took off 0 bases at V and 4 bases at J, with 10 bases between the two ends. The CDR3 length is 14 residues. CDR1 SQVTM and CDR2 ANQGSEA come from the germline V gene. CDR3 nucleotide sequence: TGCAGCGTTGAAGATCGTTCGGGAAAAAACATTCAGTACTTC. It translates to CSVEDRSGKNIQYF.

J is TRBJ1-1 and V is TRBV5-4; D possibly corresponds to TRBD1 (6 bases). This CDR3 is built from 13 residues. V dropped 3 bases and J dropped 4 bases, with 10 bases sitting between them. In germline, CDR1 is SGHNT, CDR2 YYREEE (reference sequence). The CDR3 coding sequence is TGTGCCAGCAGCTGGACAGCGTCCACTGAAGCTTTCTTT. It encodes CASSWTASTEAFF.

The rearrangement links TRBV14 to TRBJ2-7; TRBD1 matches at 11 bases. This CDR3 is built from 19 residues. Germline CDR1 reads SGHDN; CDR2 reads FVKESK. J gave up 0 bases and V 5 bases, and 15 bases lay outside the gene matches. The CDR3 here is CASSARPGQGEGGSYEQYF. CDR3 coding DNA: TGTGCCAGCAGCGCTCGGCCGGGACAGGGGGAAGGTGGCTCCTACGAGCAGTACTTC.